A single sample is the source of the 30 T cell receptor beta chains below, sequenced in a study of vaccination and CD4 T cells after COVID-19. Cultured CD4+ T cell DNA was sequenced using the Oncomine TCR Beta short-read assay. TCRdb processed the PCR reads anew with MiXCR; each CDR3 protein has one entry. The sample lists about 10,000 distinct CDR3 sequences, roughly 30% occurring once. Their cognate antigens are unknown. Treatment described: approximately 11-day PBMC culture with coronavirus spike peptide pools or control peptides (ViraFEST assay). Sequencing used CD4+ T cells from blood, cultured in vitro, obtained after SARS-CoV-2 vaccination. All receptors derive from a human donor who had recovered from COVID-19.

The V gene is TRBV12-3 or TRBV12-4, the J gene TRBJ1-1; D may be TRBD1 (5 bases). The CDR3 contains 14 residues. V lost 8 bases and J lost 4, with 17 bases in between. The CDR3 DNA follows: TGTGCCAGCTTCCGGGGCGGCAAGGGCACTGAAGCTTTCTTT. Translation: CASFRGGKGTEAFF.

This clonotype was recorded a few times. The V call is TRBV20-1, the J call TRBJ2-7; 7 nucleotides match TRBD2. Per the germline V gene, CDR1 is DFQATT and CDR2 is SNEGSKA (reference sequence). The CDR3 contains 18 residues. V gave up 0 bases and J gave up 0 bases; unmatched junction bases: 14. This chain's CDR3 is CSARDLDLEGLSSYEQYF. CDR3 DNA: TGCAGTGCTAGAGATCTCGATTTAGAGGGACTAAGCTCCTACGAGCAGTACTTC.

The chain carries TRBV28 and TRBJ1-5, with D unclear. Looked up from germline, CDR1 is MDHEN and CDR2 is SYDVKM. CDR3 size: 17 residues. V was cut by 6 bases and J by 0 bases, with 18 bases left in between. The CDR3: CASSRSSGSYSNQPQHF. Written as DNA, the CDR3 is TGTGCCAGCAGCCGCAGTTCCGGGTCATATAGCAATCAGCCCCAGCATTTT.

The chain links TRBV4-2 to TRBJ1-2, with TRBD1 matching over 7 bases. V lost 0 bases and J lost 6; bases outside the gene matches: 16. The V gene's germline CDR1 is LGHNA and CDR2 YNFKEQ. CDR3 length: 18 amino acids. CDR3 sequence reads: CASSQDAAGGRPWDGYTF. The DNA for the CDR3 is TGTGCCAGCAGCCAAGACGCGGCAGGGGGGCGCCCCTGGGATGGCTACACCTTC.

This clonotype was detected only a few times. The rearrangement uses TRBV19 and TRBJ2-6; no clear D gene. Germline assignment: CDR1 LNHDA and CDR2 SQIVND (reference sequence). Trimming took 3 bases from V and 0 from J, leaving 6 bases between them. This CDR3 is built from 15 residues. The chain's CDR3 is CASSILGSGANVLTF. The CDR3 DNA reads as TGTGCCAGTAGTATTTTAGGCTCTGGGGCCAACGTCCTGACTTTC.

This clonotype came up a few times. The rearrangement uses TRBV19 and TRBJ1-6; perhaps TRBD1 as D (6 bases). Germline assignment: CDR1 LNHDA and CDR2 SQIVND (reference sequence). Between the trimmed V and J ends, which lost 6 bases and 7 bases, there was a span of 16 bases. The CDR3 has 15 residues. CDR3 residues: CASRDLPGVNSPLHF. CDR3 in DNA: TGTGCCAGTAGAGATCTACCAGGGGTCAATTCACCCCTCCACTTT.

The V gene is TRBV20-1, the J gene TRBJ2-3; TRBD1 is a possible D gene (6 bases). Germline V gene lookup returns CDR1 DFQATT and CDR2 SNEGSKA (reference sequence). The CDR3 consists of 13 residues. V lost 3 bases and J lost 5, with 12 bases in between. The CDR3 region is CSARGRGVDTQYF. CDR3 nucleotides: TGCAGTGCTAGGGGCAGGGGAGTAGATACGCAGTATTTT.

The V and J genes are TRBV7-8 and TRBJ2-5, with 11 bases lining up with TRBD2. CDR1 is SGHVS, CDR2 FQNEAQ, per germline. There are 16 residues in the CDR3. V trimming: 5 bases; J trimming: 3 bases; junction bases outside the gene matches: 8. This CDR3 is CASSPRDSGREETQYF. The DNA for the CDR3 is TGTGCCAGCAGCCCTCGGGATAGCGGGAGGGAAGAGACCCAGTACTTC.

V is TRBV4-1 and J is TRBJ1-3, with a possible D match to TRBD1 (6 bases). The CDR3 length is 16 residues. The V gene's germline CDR1 is MGHRA and CDR2 YSYEKL. With 3 bases removed from V and 4 bases from J, the gap between germline ends came to 16 bases. CDR3 loop: CASSHHTDSPGNTIYF. CDR3 coding DNA: TGCGCCAGCAGCCACCACACGGACAGTCCCGGAAACACCATATATTTT.

J is TRBJ2-2 and V is TRBV6-5, with D possibly being TRBD1 or TRBD2 (6 bases each). This CDR3 has 21 amino acids. V shed 4 bases and J shed 5 bases, with 32 bases lying between them. The germline V gene has CDR1 MNHEY and CDR2 SVGAGI. The CDR3 region is CASSSPPSSPGGPGLTGELFF. CDR3 nucleotides: TGTGCCAGCAGTTCACCACCATCCTCCCCTGGGGGGCCTGGTTTAACCGGGGAGCTGTTTTTT.

Sample share makes this clonotype large. The CDR3 nucleotides are TGTGCCAGCAGCTTAACCCCCCTGTTTGGACAGGGGTACACCGGGGAGCTGTTTTTT. Translation: CASSLTPLFGQGYTGELFF. The chain has TRBV7-3 and TRBJ2-2, with 9 positions matching TRBD1. The CDR3 is 19 residues long. Germline lookup yields CDR1 SGHTA and CDR2 FQGTGA. The junction had 11 bases not matched to a gene; V was cut back by 0 bases and J by 3 bases.

This clonotype was seen a few times. The rearrangement joins TRBV7-9 to TRBJ1-5; D gene ambiguous. Trimming took off 1 base at V and 9 bases at J, with 13 bases between the two ends. CDR1 is SEHNR, CDR2 FQNEAQ, per germline (reference sequence). The CDR3 totals 14 residues. Here the CDR3 reads CASSLEGRPSPQHF. The CDR3 coding sequence is TGTGCCAGCAGCTTAGAAGGGCGCCCTTCGCCCCAGCATTTT.

The rearrangement uses TRBV6-1 and TRBJ1-5, with TRBD1 matching 11 bases. V lost 4 bases to trimming and J lost 4 bases; unmatched junction nucleotides: 9. CDR3 length equals 17 residues. Germline assignment: CDR1 MNHNS and CDR2 SASEGT. This chain's CDR3 is CASSAYRDRGLNQPQHF. In nucleotides, the CDR3 is TGTGCCAGCAGTGCATACCGGGACAGGGGGTTAAATCAGCCCCAGCATTTT.

This rearrangement joins TRBV30 to TRBJ2-1, with 10 bases that match TRBD1. The CDR3 covers 13 residues. The germline gives CDR1 GTSNPN, CDR2 SVGIG (reference sequence). V was pared by 8 bases and J by 4 bases, with 5 bases of the junction left unmatched. CDR3 sequence reads: CARRDRGYNEQFF. The CDR3 nucleotides are TGTGCCCGCCGGGACAGGGGTTACAATGAGCAGTTCTTC.

The chain recombines TRBV30 with TRBJ1-5; D gene unclear. CDR3 size: 13 residues. The V and J ends lost 2 bases and 3 bases respectively, with 8 bases between them. Germline CDR1 and CDR2: GTSNPN and SVGIG (reference sequence). In DNA, the CDR3 is TGTGCCTGGAGTCCACGGATCAATCAGCCCCAGCATTTT. Its protein is CAWSPRINQPQHF.

The J gene is TRBJ1-6, the V gene TRBV12-3 or TRBV12-4, with D tentatively TRBD1 (5 bases). The CDR3 covers 15 residues. The ends were cut back, 7 bases at V and 11 bases at J, with 21 bases in the middle. CDR3 nucleotide sequence: TGTGCCAGCACCCCGGGGAGGGACGGAGGGCCACCCCTCCACTTT. It encodes CASTPGRDGGPPLHF.

This clonotype was found a few times. The gene calls are TRBV2 and TRBJ1-5; 8 nucleotides agree with TRBD1. V was pared by 6 bases and J by 6 bases, with 10 bases of the junction left unmatched. From germline, CDR1 is SNHLY and CDR2 FYNNEI. There are 15 residues in the CDR3. Written as DNA, the CDR3 is TGTGCCAGCAGGTCTCAGGGGGCGCGCAGTCAGCCCCAGCATTTT. It encodes CASRSQGARSQPQHF.

The gene calls are TRBV5-4 and TRBJ2-3, with 9 bases fitting TRBD2. This CDR3 is built from 17 residues. Germline V gene sequence: CDR1 SGHNT, CDR2 YYREEE (reference sequence). The trim removed 0 bases at V and 2 bases at J, leaving 7 bases unmatched. The chain's CDR3 is CASSLVSLAGFTDTQYF. The CDR3 nucleotides read TGTGCCAGCAGCTTGGTATCGCTAGCGGGATTCACAGATACGCAGTATTTT.

This chain links TRBV24-1 with TRBJ2-1; 9 bases are shared with TRBD2. V gave up 5 bases and J gave up 9 bases; unmatched junction bases: 7. CDR1 and CDR2 from the germline V gene are KGHDR and SFDVKD. CDR3 length: 14 amino acids. The CDR3 DNA reads TGTGCCACCAGTGTACGCGGGAGGGCCTCTGAGCAGTTCTTC. It yields the protein CATSVRGRASEQFF.

This clonotype was observed a few times. The chain recombines TRBV25-1 with TRBJ2-3, with a tentative D call TRBD1 (6 bases). The CDR3 totals 16 residues. Germline V gene data show CDR1 as MGHDK and CDR2 as SYGVNS. Trimming took 2 bases from V and 2 from J, leaving 14 bases between them. CDR3 DNA sequence: TGTGCCAGCAGTGAAATGGGGGCCAAACCCACAGATACGCAGTATTTT. It specifies CASSEMGAKPTDTQYF.

J is TRBJ2-1 and V is TRBV12-5; a possible D gene is TRBD2 (6 bases). V was pared by 7 bases and J by 2 bases, with 18 bases between. This CDR3 is 16 amino acids long. CDR1 LGHNT and CDR2 FRNRAP come from the germline V gene. CDR3 bases: TGTGCTAGTGTCCCCGGGAGTGGCCGCACCTACAATGAGCAGTTCTTC. Its translation is CASVPGSGRTYNEQFF.

The V and J genes are TRBV20-1 and TRBJ1-4, with 7 nucleotides matching TRBD1. The length of the CDR3 is 18 residues. The V and J ends lost 4 bases and 4 bases, in that order; junction bases with no gene match: 18. The germline V gene has CDR1 DFQATT and CDR2 SNEGSKA (reference sequence). CDR3 loop: CSATSKGQPRGVNEKLFF. CDR3 bases: TGCAGTGCTACTAGTAAGGGACAGCCGAGGGGAGTTAATGAAAAACTGTTTTTT.

This clonotype was detected a few times. For the CDR3, the DNA is TGTGCCAGCAGTACGTTATACGAGCAGTACTTC. Translating gives CASSTLYEQYF. V and J are TRBV6-2 or TRBV6-3 and TRBJ2-7, with no clear D. Germline V gives CDR1 MNHEY, CDR2 SVGEGT. V lost 5 bases and J 4 bases, leaving 6 bases between the germline ends. This CDR3 is 11 amino acids long.

The V and J genes are TRBV12-3 or TRBV12-4 and TRBJ2-5; D is unclear. V was shortened by 7 bases and J by 0 bases, with 18 bases between the two germline ends. The CDR3 runs to 16 residues. For the CDR3, the DNA is TGTGCCAGCACCCCCGTCGGTAAGGGCAACCAAGAGACCCAGTACTTC. Amino acids: CASTPVGKGNQETQYF.

This clonotype was observed a few times. The V gene is TRBV10-3, the J gene TRBJ1-1; the D gene is possibly TRBD1 (6 bases). The CDR3 sequence is 15 residues long. The germline CDR1 and CDR2 sequences are ENHRY and SYGVKD. The germline V and J ends were trimmed by 4 bases and 0 bases, with 12 bases remaining between them. The chain's CDR3 is CAISGWTDMNTEAFF. The CDR3 nucleotides read TGTGCCATCAGTGGGTGGACAGACATGAACACTGAAGCTTTCTTT.

V is TRBV6-5 and J is TRBJ1-3; D gene ambiguous. Trimming removed 3 bases from V and 5 bases from J, with 11 bases in between. This CDR3 region has 14 residues. Germline V lookup: CDR1 MNHEY, CDR2 SVGAGI. The CDR3 spells CASSYGGSRNTIYF. The CDR3 DNA follows: TGTGCCAGCAGTTATGGAGGTAGCCGAAACACCATATATTTT.

This clonotype was detected a few times. The gene calls are TRBV18 and TRBJ1-5, with TRBD1 as a possible D gene (6 bases). Trimming removed 3 bases from V and 7 bases from J, with 13 bases in between. The CDR3 covers 14 residues. Germline CDR1 KGHSH, CDR2 LQKENI. CDR3 region: CASSPQGPVQPQHF. The CDR3 coding sequence is TGTGCCAGCTCACCCCAGGGGCCGGTACAGCCCCAGCATTTT.

A word on this clonotype: At one of its ends the junction is not consistent with the germline gene, which may arise from a read error. V is TRBV24-1 and J is TRBJ2-7; D perhaps matches TRBD1 (6 bases). This CDR3 spans 14 amino acids. Germline V gives CDR1 KGHDR, CDR2 SFDVKD. The CDR3 DNA reads TGTGCCGCCAGTGATACCGGGACAAATAGGGAGCAGTACTTC. Its protein is CAASDTGTNREQYF.

The V gene is TRBV12-3 or TRBV12-4, the J gene TRBJ2-1, with TRBD2 matching 11 bases. CDR3 length equals 16 residues. V was clipped by 5 bases and J by 3 bases; unmatched bases: 6. In nucleotides, the CDR3 is TGTGCCAGCAGTCCACTAGCGGGAGCCGGCTACAATGAGCAGTTCTTC. Translating it yields CASSPLAGAGYNEQFF.

This clonotype was found a few times. The chain employs TRBV11-3 and TRBJ2-1; D remains ambiguous. The germline V and J ends were trimmed by 1 base and 8 bases, with 15 bases remaining between them. The germline CDR1 and CDR2 sequences are SGHNT and YENEEA. CDR3 length: 15 amino acids. The CDR3 loop is CASSLGVAPLDEQFF. The CDR3 nucleotides read TGTGCCAGCAGCTTAGGGGTGGCACCCCTGGATGAGCAGTTCTTC.